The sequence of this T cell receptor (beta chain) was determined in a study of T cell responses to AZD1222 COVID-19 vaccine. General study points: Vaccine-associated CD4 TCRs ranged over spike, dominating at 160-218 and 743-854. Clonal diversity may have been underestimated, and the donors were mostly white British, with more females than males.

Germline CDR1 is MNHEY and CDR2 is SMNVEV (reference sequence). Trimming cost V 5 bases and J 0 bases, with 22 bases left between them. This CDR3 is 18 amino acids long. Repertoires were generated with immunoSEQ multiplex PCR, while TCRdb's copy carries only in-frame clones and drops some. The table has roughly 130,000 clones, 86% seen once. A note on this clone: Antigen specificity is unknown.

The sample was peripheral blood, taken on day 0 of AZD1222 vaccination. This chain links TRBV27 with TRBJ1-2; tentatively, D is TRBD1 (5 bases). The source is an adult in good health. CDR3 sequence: CASSRQMVTGNTNYGYTF. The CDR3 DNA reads TGTGCCAGCAGTCGACAGATGGTTACCGGGAACACTAACTATGGCTACACCTTC.